Described below is a single T cell receptor (beta chain) sequence and its context. Its antigen remains undetermined. The record has no base qualities; no much larger clone is one base away. These data come from a study of OX40 agonist ivuxolimab in advanced cancers. Concerning the study at large: The costimulatory receptor OX40 (CD134) was targeted by ivuxolimab, a fully human IgG2 agonistic monoclonal antibody. In the dose-escalation cohort, over 65% of patients were male, and the mean age was approximately 60 years, with a range of about 20 to 90. The paper reports the monotherapy dose-escalation portion (N of about 50 patients) of the phase I ivuxolimab trial. Prior anti-PD-1, anti-PD-L1 or anti-CTLA-4 therapy was permitted, and approximately 42% of dose-escalation patients had received checkpoint inhibitors. Among the roughly 52 dose-escalation patients, about 20 had hepatocellular carcinoma, 15 or so melanoma, 9 renal cell carcinoma and 9 head and neck cancer. Intravenous ivuxolimab was administered to patients every 2 weeks at six dose levels: 0.01, 0.1, 0.3, 1.5, 3 and 10 mg/kg. Peripheral TCRbeta sequencing aimed to test whether ivuxolimab altered TCR sequence diversity and caused clonal T-cell expansion. Partial responses occurred in three dose-escalation patients: two with cutaneous melanoma and one with hepatocellular carcinoma. The paper's findings and limits, for the study overall: After ivuxolimab, expanded clones were on average more numerous among CD8+ T cells than among CD4+ T cells. Which antigens the clonally expanded peripheral T cells were specific for was not determined. Clonal expansion of both CD4+ and CD8+ blood T cells was observed from baseline to week 6 at doses 0.1 to 3.0 mg/kg. Low levels of normalized T-cell clonal expansion were also seen in some patients who did not respond. Partial responders in the 0.1-3.0 mg/kg groups had among the lowest normalized peripheral clonal expansion, especially among CD8+ T cells.

Patients with autoimmune disease history or receiving systemic immunosuppression were excluded from the trial. Peripheral blood for TCR sequencing was collected from all dose cohorts at baseline, on cycle 4 day 1, and on cycle 7 day 1. The samples were drawn from a first-in-human, open-label, multicenter phase I dose-escalation trial of ivuxolimab. Adults with locally advanced or metastatic melanoma, renal cell carcinoma, hepatocellular carcinoma or head and neck squamous cell carcinoma were enrolled in the trial. Before TCR sequencing, CD4+ and CD8+ T cells were separately sorted from peripheral blood. For sequencing of the TCRbeta CDR3 region, genomic DNA was extracted from the sorted cells. The immunoSEQ Assay was used to sequence the TCRbeta CDR3 regions. TCRdb holds this immuneACCESS table with in-frame rearrangements only. Some clones are missing; in checked studies, unresolved V genes explain under half, and the rest has no known cause. This sample is represented by about 60,000 clones; about 86% of them were singletons. The top ten hold about 3.9% of the sample.

The germline V gene yields MNHEY for CDR1 and SVGAGI for CDR2. The junction shows trimming of 6 bases on V and 4 bases on J, plus 12 bases between the germline ends. Including cysteine and phenylalanine, the CDR3 has 14 amino acids. Only the CDR3 part of the read is kept: 42 bases, read in frame from the first base. The sequencing used CD4+ or CD8+ T cells sorted from blood, collected in a trial of the OX40 agonist ivuxolimab. This TCR was recovered from an adult with an advanced solid tumor such as melanoma, head and neck, liver or kidney cancer. The rearrangement joined TRBV6-5 to TRBJ1-4, and the D gene may be TRBD1, 5 bases matching. The CDR3 region has the sequence CASRVGRNNEKLFF. DNA sequence: TGTGCCAGCAGGGTGGGGCGCAATAATGAAAAACTGTTTTTT.